The 28 T cell receptor beta chains below all came from one sample that was sequenced in a study of monozygotic twins with inflammatory bowel disease. TCRdb derives one entry per CDR3 protein from the 5' RACE reads, leaving out DNA. The sample totals 350,000 to 500,000 distinct CDR3 sequences; its top ten clones hold more than 2%. Input material: blood. All receptors come from a human donor with ulcerative colitis or Crohn's disease, or a healthy co-twin of an affected twin (not recorded which).

V and J are TRBV19 and TRBJ2-2; TCRdb's D call of TRBD1 is untestable without DNA. This CDR3 is built from 18 residues. In germline, CDR1 is LNHDA, CDR2 SQIVND (reference sequence). The CDR3 loop reads CASSIGQGAPTNTGELFF.

The rearrangement uses TRBV5-1 and TRBJ2-1; the TRBD1 assignment by TCRdb is unverifiable without DNA. CDR1 and CDR2 (germline): SGHRS, YFSETQ. This CDR3 contains 14 residues. The CDR3 loop is CASSLERSRDEQFF.

The V call is TRBV15, the J call TRBJ2-1; the TRBD1 assignment by TCRdb is unverifiable without DNA. Per germline, CDR1 LNHNV and CDR2 YYDKDF (reference sequence). The CDR3 spans 16 residues. The CDR3 sequence is CATSRVGRGAYNEQFF.

The gene calls are TRBV4-3 and TRBJ2-7; TCRdb's D gene call, TRBD2, goes unchecked for lack of DNA. CDR1 LGHNA and CDR2 YSLEER come from the germline V gene. The CDR3 spans 15 residues. This CDR3 is CASSQEETSTYEQYF.

The gene calls are TRBV19 and TRBJ2-5; the TRBD1 assignment by TCRdb is unverifiable without DNA. This CDR3 is 18 amino acids long. CDR1 is LNHDA and CDR2 is SQIVND in the germline V gene (reference sequence). The CDR3 spells CASSIGSMAGSSLETQYF.

The gene calls are TRBV30 and TRBJ2-6; as DNA is missing, the TRBD1 call by TCRdb cannot be tested. The CDR3 length is 18 residues. Germline V lookup: CDR1 GTSNPN, CDR2 SVGIG (reference sequence). CDR3 protein: CAWTIGTDPSSGANVLTF.

V is TRBV29-1 and J is TRBJ1-2; absent DNA, TCRdb's TRBD1 call cannot be checked. The CDR3 totals 15 residues. CDR1 is SQVTM and CDR2 is ANQGSEA in the germline V gene. The CDR3 reads CSVEGASGGIYGYTF.

The genes are TRBV7-9 and TRBJ2-7. Germline V gene data show CDR1 as SEHNR and CDR2 as FQNEAQ (reference sequence). This CDR3 comprises 15 residues. The CDR3 reads CASSLVGLGQDEQYF.

The V and J genes are TRBV3-1 and TRBJ1-2. CDR3 length: 14 amino acids. The germline gives CDR1 LGHDT, CDR2 YNNKEL (reference sequence). The CDR3 protein is CASSQSPNLYGYTF.

The chain couples TRBV30 to TRBJ2-1. Germline CDR1 GTSNPN, CDR2 SVGIG (reference sequence). The CDR3 is 15 amino acids. CDR3 amino acids: CAWTIGGALANEQFF.

The V gene is TRBV7-9, the J gene TRBJ1-1; TCRdb proposes TRBD1, but this gene call is untestable without DNA. The CDR3 is 17 residues long. Germline assignment: CDR1 SEHNR and CDR2 FQNEAQ (reference sequence). The CDR3 reads CASSLVDSGQGNTEAFF. The full variable domain, its missing parts supplied by reference TRBV7-9 and TRBJ1-1, is DTGVSQNPRHKITKRGQNVTFRCDPISEHNRLYWYRQTLGQGPEFLTYFQNEAQLEKSRLLSDRFSAERPKGSFSTLEIQRTEQGDSAMYLCASSLVDSGQGNTEAFFGQGTRLTVV.

The chain uses TRBV7-3 and TRBJ2-7; lacking DNA, the TRBD1 call made by TCRdb goes unchecked. This CDR3 is 11 amino acids long. Germline V gene sequence: CDR1 SGHTA, CDR2 FQGTGA. This CDR3 is CASSSGLEQYF.

The chain carries TRBV29-1 and TRBJ2-7; with no DNA, the TCRdb D assignment of TRBD2 cannot be verified. Germline V gives CDR1 SQVTM, CDR2 ANQGSEA. The CDR3 runs 14 residues. The CDR3 spells CSVEGTGGNYEQYF.

This chain connects TRBV3-1 to TRBJ1-1. CDR1 and CDR2 from the germline V gene are LGHDT and YNNKEL (reference sequence). The CDR3 contains 14 residues. Here the CDR3 reads CASSQVEANTEAFF.

The chain joins TRBV29-1 to TRBJ2-5; TCRdb proposes TRBD1, but this gene call is untestable without DNA. The CDR3 is 13 amino acids. Germline loops: CDR1 SQVTM, CDR2 ANQGSEA. CDR3 region: CSVAPTRAETQYF. The full variable domain, in which reference TRBV29-1 and TRBJ2-5 provide the parts outside the CDR3, is SAVISQKPSRDICQRGTSLTIQCQVDSQVTMMFWYRQQPGQSLTLIATANQGSEATYESGFVIDKFPISRPNLTFSTLTVSNMSPEDSSIYLCSVAPTRAETQYFGPGTRLLVL.

This chain uses TRBV7-3 with TRBJ2-1; TCRdb selects TRBD2, and the lack of DNA leaves this call unchecked. Per the germline V gene, CDR1 is SGHTA and CDR2 is FQGTGA. CDR3 length: 17 residues. The CDR3 here is CASSLYPPVAGGPEQFF. The variable domain in full, completed from reference TRBV7-3 and TRBJ2-1, reads GAGVSQTPSNKVTEKGKYVELRCDPISGHTALYWYRQSLGQGPEFLIYFQGTGAADDSGLPNDRFFAVRPEGSVSTLKIQRTERGDSAVYLCASSLYPPVAGGPEQFFGPGTRLTVL.

V usage is TRBV6-6 and J usage is TRBJ1-5; the D call from TCRdb, TRBD1, cannot be confirmed without DNA. Germline V gives CDR1 MNHNY, CDR2 SVGAGI (reference sequence). CDR3 length equals 14 residues. The CDR3: CASSYLQGDQPQHF.

The V gene is TRBV6-1, the J gene TRBJ1-5. The germline CDR1 and CDR2 sequences are MNHNS and SASEGT. The CDR3 is 15 amino acids. CDR3 loop: CASSADGGSNQPQHF.

The V and J genes are TRBV5-6 and TRBJ2-3. Germline CDR1 SGHDT, CDR2 YYEEEE. The CDR3 length is 14 residues. This CDR3 reads CASSLGWSSDTQYF.

This chain links TRBV2 with TRBJ2-5. The CDR3 runs 12 residues. The germline gives CDR1 SNHLY, CDR2 FYNNEI. This CDR3 reads CASTPSQETQYF.

The V and J genes are TRBV7-2 and TRBJ2-5; the D gene TCRdb calls, TRBD1, cannot be checked with no DNA. Germline lookup yields CDR1 SGHTA and CDR2 FQGNSA. The CDR3 contains 12 residues. The CDR3 spells CASSLDSQTQYF.

The V gene is TRBV12-3 or TRBV12-4, the J gene TRBJ2-3; TCRdb reports TRBD2, a call that lacks DNA to check it against. This CDR3 contains 18 residues. The CDR3 protein is CASTKQREALGGGNTQYF.

The chain carries TRBV30 and TRBJ2-7; TCRdb selects TRBD1, and the lack of DNA leaves this call unchecked. Germline V gives CDR1 GTSNPN, CDR2 SVGIG (reference sequence). This CDR3 is built from 14 residues. The CDR3 here is CAWTGTESSYEQYF.

This sequence joins TRBV7-2 and TRBJ2-3; TCRdb indicates TRBD2, and absent DNA this call remains unverified. CDR1 is SGHTA and CDR2 is FQGNSA in the germline V gene. The CDR3 contains 16 residues. CDR3 loop: CASSFTGTNGVDTQYF.

The chain combines TRBV5-1 with TRBJ2-2; TCRdb's D gene call, TRBD2, goes unchecked for lack of DNA. Germline V lookup: CDR1 SGHRS, CDR2 YFSETQ. This CDR3 has 16 amino acids. CDR3 amino acids: CASSLAAGGYTGELFF.

The rearrangement uses TRBV6-5 and TRBJ1-5. Germline assignment: CDR1 MNHEY and CDR2 SVGAGI. CDR3 length equals 13 residues. Here the CDR3 reads CASSPTYGQPQHF.

The V call is TRBV4-3, the J call TRBJ2-3; TCRdb outputs TRBD2, but without DNA this stays unchecked. CDR1 and CDR2 from the germline V gene are LGHNA and YSLEER. This CDR3 has 16 amino acids. CDR3 protein: CASSQGGLAKGDTQYF.

The chain combines TRBV19 with TRBJ2-3; TCRdb's D call, TRBD1, is unchecked because there is no DNA. Germline values: CDR1 LNHDA, CDR2 SQIVND (reference sequence). The CDR3 loop spans 15 amino acids. Here the CDR3 reads CASSIRELATDTQYF.